Following are 27 T cell receptor beta chains from one sample sequenced in a study of beta chain features in type 1 diabetes. The investigators reverse transcribed all of the isolated RNA, so they sequenced expressed TCRB transcripts. Produced via immunoSEQ multiplex PCR; TCRdb's table is partial and in-frame only. The data contain around 200,000 clones, more than 10% of them singletons. The sample taken for sequencing was central memory CD4+ T cells from blood. The receptors stem from a woman aged 18 to 35 in good health.

This CDR3 reads CASRSQRGLAGGNEQFF. The CDR3 coding sequence is TGTGCAAGTCGTTCCCAGAGGGGGCTAGCGGGAGGCAATGAGCAGTTCTTC. The J gene is TRBJ2-1, the V gene TRBV12-2; TRBD2, the table's D call, lacks a check against the DNA. TRBV12-2 is classified as a pseudogene. This CDR3 region has 17 residues.

The chain combines TRBV2 with TRBJ2-7; 7 positions match TRBD1. The ends lost 7 bases at V and 5 bases at J; junction bases unmatched: 11. The germline CDR1 and CDR2 sequences are SNHLY and FYNNEI. The CDR3 runs 14 residues. CDR3 sequence (DNA): TGTGCCAGCAATTCACAGGGGTTGGGGAACGAGCAGTACTTC. It translates to CASNSQGLGNEQYF.

A remark on this clone: At one end, the junction sequence differs from germline, possibly due to a read error. This chain connects TRBV5-5 to TRBJ1-2, with 7 nucleotides matching TRBD1. Germline V gene data show CDR1 as SGHKS and CDR2 as YYEKEE (reference sequence). The CDR3 consists of 11 residues. The CDR3 spells CASSLETGQIF. CDR3 DNA: TGTGCCAGCAGCTTGGAGACAGGGCAGATCTTC.

This clone was counted a single time. V and J are TRBV28 and TRBJ1-1, with 10 bases aligning to TRBD1. The length of the CDR3 is 16 residues. From germline, CDR1 is MDHEN and CDR2 SYDVKM. Trimming took 11 bases from V and 1 from J; bases not matched to a gene: 13. Here the CDR3 reads CAGRTGGNVGNTEAFF. CDR3 bases: TGTGCCGGCCGGACAGGGGGTAACGTCGGGAACACTGAAGCTTTCTTT.

In regard to this clone: In the same sample, other DNA sequences code for this CDR3. The rearrangement links TRBV28 to TRBJ2-7; the D gene is possibly TRBD1 (6 bases). Per germline, CDR1 MDHEN and CDR2 SYDVKM. Trimming removed 7 bases at V and 1 base at J, with 8 bases between. This CDR3 spans 12 amino acids. CDR3 region: CASTGQSYEQYF. CDR3 in DNA: TGTGCCAGCACCGGACAGTCCTACGAGCAGTACTTC.

The chain employs TRBV4-1 and TRBJ2-3; 10 bases map to TRBD2. The CDR3 is 18 residues long. CDR1 and CDR2 (germline): MGHRA, YSYEKL. V lost 3 bases to trimming and J lost 4 bases; unmatched junction nucleotides: 13. The CDR3 nucleotides are TGCGCCAGCAGCCAGGGGCTAGCGGGAGTACGGGTGGCAGATACGCAGTATTTT. This translates into CASSQGLAGVRVADTQYF.

The chain recombines TRBV15 with TRBJ2-7; TRBD1 might be the D (6 bases). The CDR3 contains 15 residues. V was pared by 0 bases and J by 1 base, with 10 bases between. The germline CDR1 and CDR2 sequences are LNHNV and YYDKDF (reference sequence). The CDR3 DNA reads TGTGCCACCAGCAGAGACAGGGACACGTCCTACGAGCAGTACTTC. Translation gives CATSRDRDTSYEQYF.

This clone was seen a handful of times. The chain joins TRBV4-2 to TRBJ2-1; the match to TRBD2 covers 13 bases. CDR3 size: 16 residues. CDR1 LGHNA and CDR2 YNFKEQ come from the germline V gene. V shed 0 bases and J 9 bases; nucleotides not matched to a gene: 5. The CDR3 loop is CASSQETSGRFGEQFF. CDR3 nucleotide sequence: TGTGCCAGCAGCCAAGAGACTAGCGGGAGGTTTGGTGAGCAGTTCTTC.

This clone has a handful of counts. The J gene is TRBJ2-5, the V gene TRBV10-3; 8 bases match TRBD1. Germline CDR1 is ENHRY and CDR2 is SYGVKD. The CDR3 length is 14 residues. V gave up 2 bases and J gave up 4 bases; unmatched junction bases: 3. The CDR3: CAISEGQGLETQYF. CDR3 coding DNA: TGTGCCATCAGTGAGGGACAGGGCCTAGAGACCCAGTACTTC.

This clone has only a few counts. This rearrangement joins TRBV7-9 to TRBJ2-5; TRBD2 matches 9 bases. V lost 0 bases and J lost 5; bases outside the gene matches: 1. Looked up from germline, CDR1 is SEHNR and CDR2 is FQNEAQ (reference sequence). There are 14 residues in the CDR3. The CDR3 DNA sequence: TGTGCCAGCAGCTTAGCGGGGACTAGCGAGACCCAGTACTTC. This encodes CASSLAGTSETQYF.

A remark on this clone: A much larger clone sits a single nucleotide away, making a read error possible. The V call is TRBV7-6, the J call TRBJ2-1; 12 bases match TRBD2. J gave up 6 bases and V 4 bases, and 4 bases lay outside the gene matches. The V gene's germline CDR1 is SGHVS and CDR2 FNYEAQ. This CDR3 spans 15 amino acids. CDR3: CASSSGLAGFNEQFF. The CDR3 DNA is TGTGCCAGCAGCTCTGGACTAGCGGGGTTCAATGAGCAGTTCTTC.

The V and J genes are TRBV6-5 and TRBJ2-5, with D possibly TRBD1 on 6 matching bases. Trimming removed 2 bases from V and 14 bases from J, with 18 bases in between. The CDR3 is 13 amino acids. Germline-derived CDR1 and CDR2 are MNHEY and SVGAGI. As DNA, the CDR3 is TGTGCCAGCAGTTACCGTGACAGGCCCGGCCAATACTTC. Its protein is CASSYRDRPGQYF.

CDR3 sequence: CASSRQGPRQPQHF. The CDR3 nucleotides read TGTGCCAGTAGTCGACAGGGCCCGCGTCAGCCCCAGCATTTT. The chain carries TRBV19 and TRBJ1-5; 7 bases are shared with TRBD1. The germline CDR1 and CDR2 sequences are LNHDA and SQIVND (reference sequence). Trimming cost V 5 bases and J 6 bases; bases outside gene matches: 7. CDR3 size: 14 residues.

The rearrangement links TRBV11-2 to TRBJ2-5; D not certain. Trimming took 3 bases from V and 4 from J, leaving 15 bases between them. The CDR3 length is 15 residues. Per the germline V gene, CDR1 is SGHAT and CDR2 is FQNNGV. The CDR3 nucleotides read TGTGCCAGCAGCTTCCGACTTTCTCAGACAGAGACCCAGTACTTC. This encodes CASSFRLSQTETQYF.

A word on this clone: Additional DNA sequences in this sample encode the identical CDR3. This chain links TRBV9 with TRBJ2-5; 7 nucleotides line up with TRBD2. The CDR3 has 15 amino acids. Germline values: CDR1 SGDLS, CDR2 YYNGEE. Unmatched junction bases numbered 7, after V lost 0 bases and J lost 5 bases. The CDR3 DNA follows: TGTGCCAGCAGCGTAGCTGCGGGAGCGAAGGAGACCCAGTACTTC. Its protein is CASSVAAGAKETQYF.

The chain recombines TRBV9 with TRBJ1-5; D is unresolved. V lost 2 bases to trimming and J lost 9 bases, with 12 bases between them. The CDR3 extends over 13 amino acids. CDR1 and CDR2 from the germline V gene are SGDLS and YYNGEE. The chain's CDR3 is CASSVAGEGPQHF. CDR3 nucleotide sequence: TGTGCCAGCAGCGTGGCCGGAGAAGGGCCCCAGCATTTT.

This clone has just a few counts. The chain recombines TRBV28 with TRBJ2-1, with 7 positions matching TRBD1. The CDR3 spans 15 residues. Germline CDR1 MDHEN, CDR2 SYDVKM. J lost 6 bases, V lost 1 base, and 6 bases had no gene match. The CDR3 DNA is TGTGCCAGCAGTTTATTTGGACAGGCTATCAATGAGCAGTTCTTC. Amino acids: CASSLFGQAINEQFF. Full variable domain (outside the CDR3, taken from reference TRBV28 and TRBJ2-1): DVKVTQSSRYLVKRTGEKVFLECVQDMDHENMFWYRQDPGLGLRLIYFSYDVKMKEKGDIPEGYSVSREKKERFSLILESASTNQTSMYLCASSLFGQAINEQFFGPGTRLTVL.

The rearrangement links TRBV27 to TRBJ1-5, with D unresolved. The germline gives CDR1 MNHEY, CDR2 SMNVEV (reference sequence). V lost 6 bases and J 4 bases, leaving 7 bases between the germline ends. This CDR3 has 12 amino acids. The CDR3 DNA sequence: TGTGCCAGCAGGAGAGGGAATCAGCCCCAGCATTTT. This encodes CASRRGNQPQHF.

The J gene is TRBJ2-5, the V gene TRBV29-1; D is possibly TRBD2 (5 bases). Germline V gene sequence: CDR1 SQVTM, CDR2 ANQGSEA. There are 14 residues in the CDR3. Trimming left V 4 bases short and J 1 base short, with 13 bases between. CDR3 residues: CSVAGAETQETQYF. The CDR3 DNA reads TGCAGCGTTGCAGGAGCGGAGACCCAAGAGACCCAGTACTTC.

J is TRBJ2-4 and V is TRBV6-1; 13 nucleotides line up with TRBD2. CDR1 is MNHNS, CDR2 SASEGT, per germline. The CDR3 totals 16 residues. J was trimmed by 12 bases and V by 4 bases; bases with no gene match: 12. CDR3 sequence: CASSAWTSGSAMAQYF. The CDR3 bases are TGTGCCAGCAGTGCCTGGACTAGCGGGAGCGCGATGGCTCAGTACTTC.

The chain joins TRBV9 to TRBJ2-7; TRBD2 agrees at 9 bases. Germline-derived CDR1 and CDR2 are SGDLS and YYNGEE. This CDR3 is 15 amino acids long. Losses at the gene ends were 2 bases for V and 7 bases for J; bases not matched to a gene: 10. The CDR3 sequence: CASSVGGRAVGEQYF. The DNA of the CDR3 is TGTGCCAGCAGCGTCGGCGGGAGGGCCGTCGGGGAGCAGTACTTC.

This clone was seen repeatedly, ten times or more. The rearrangement uses TRBV5-6 and TRBJ2-1; 7 nucleotides align to TRBD2. The trim removed 0 bases at V and 3 bases at J, leaving 6 bases unmatched. The CDR3 spans 16 residues. Germline assignment: CDR1 SGHDT and CDR2 YYEEEE. Here the CDR3 DNA reads TGTGCCAGCAGCTTGGTTGGCGGGAGCCTCTACAATGAGCAGTTCTTC. Protein: CASSLVGGSLYNEQFF.

This clone appeared a few times. J is TRBJ2-7 and V is TRBV7-8; D is perhaps TRBD1 (5 bases). The CDR3 runs 18 residues. Germline CDR1 and CDR2: SGHVS and FQNEAQ. V lost 5 bases to trimming and J lost 3 bases, with 26 bases between them. The CDR3 sequence is CASSPTTVRTSYSYEQYF. The CDR3, as DNA: TGTGCCAGCAGCCCAACGACAGTCCGTACATCCTATAGCTACGAGCAGTACTTC.

This clone was counted only a few times. J is TRBJ2-7 and V is TRBV15, with TRBD2 identical over 7 bases. Germline loops: CDR1 LNHNV, CDR2 YYDKDF (reference sequence). CDR3 length: 14 amino acids. V dropped 3 bases and J dropped 0; count of bases not matched to a gene: 2. In nucleotides, the CDR3 is TGTGCCACCAGCAGGGGGGGGACCTCCTACGAGCAGTACTTC. It is translated as CATSRGGTSYEQYF.

The genes are TRBV7-2 and TRBJ1-5, with 7 bases fitting TRBD1. CDR1 is SGHTA, CDR2 FQGNSA, per germline. The CDR3 length is 15 residues. Germline trimming cut 5 bases from V and 3 bases from J; bases unmatched to any gene: 7. In nucleotides, the CDR3 is TGTGCCAGCAGCAGGACCGGGACAGTCAATCAGCCCCAGCATTTT. This sequence encodes CASSRTGTVNQPQHF.

CDR3 residues: CASSYSRGARDTQYF. Here the CDR3 DNA reads TGTGCCAGCAGTTACTCACGGGGGGCCAGGGATACGCAGTATTTT. The rearrangement uses TRBV6-6 and TRBJ2-3; perhaps TRBD2 as D (7 bases). The CDR3 contains 15 residues. V was pared by 0 bases and J by 6 bases, with 13 bases between. Germline CDR1 is MNHNY and CDR2 is SVGAGI (reference sequence).

This clone occurred a few times. This sequence joins TRBV7-9 and TRBJ2-6; D is perhaps TRBD2 (5 bases). V lost 1 base, J lost 2 bases, and 9 bases lay in between. Germline CDR1 and CDR2: SEHNR and FQNEAQ (reference sequence). This CDR3 is 16 amino acids long. The CDR3 DNA reads as TGTGCCAGCAGCTTAGATTCCGGGGCTGGGGCCAACGTCCTGACTTTC. Translation: CASSLDSGAGANVLTF.